One TCR beta chain is described in this entry. Its cognate antigen is unknown. The data stem from a study of shared clonotypes between healthy human individuals. Across the whole study: Used for every donor were three CD4 naive, three CD4 memory, two CD8 naive and one CD8 memory plate. Findings and caveats of the study: Only blood was sampled, and tissue TCR repertoires likely differ from blood ones. Compared with memory subsets, naive subsets generally had larger estimated richness. Few donors restricted represented genetic and exposure-history diversity.

This table comes from immunoSEQ multiplex PCR, and its TCRdb copy is limited to in-frame clones, with some not included. The sample lists approximately 590,000 clones, less than 97% seen once, with about 0.11% in the top ten. The CDR3 covers 15 residues. V was clipped by 3 bases and J by 7 bases; unmatched bases: 9. Germline V gives CDR1 SNHLY, CDR2 FYNNEI. Terminally differentiated effector memory CD45RA+ cells were left out of the naive CD8 fraction, which was CD45RO-negative and positively selected for CCR7. Sequencing was performed on naive CD8+ T cells sorted from blood. The rearrangement joins TRBV2 to TRBJ1-1; 9 positions agree with TRBD1. The clonotype was recovered from a woman in her thirties in good health. The CDR3 region is CASSDGFDRGGEAFF. DNA for the CDR3: TGTGCCAGCAGTGATGGTTTTGACAGGGGGGGTGAAGCTTTCTTT.